This TCR beta chain was retrieved from a study of blood T cell repertoires in COVID-19. TCRdb keeps only in-frame clones here, not all; method: immunoSEQ multiplex PCR. The repertoire includes nearly 250,000 clones, around nine tenths of them detected once, and roughly 1.6% sits in the top ten. The sample comprised peripheral blood. The receptor was derived from a woman aged 60-70 years who had recovered from COVID-19.

In DNA, the CDR3 is TGTGCCAGCAGTTACGGACAGGGTTCCTACAATGAGCAGTTCTTC. Amino acids: CASSYGQGSYNEQFF. The rearrangement links TRBV6-5 to TRBJ2-1, with 8 bases identical to TRBD1. Germline V gene lookup returns CDR1 MNHEY and CDR2 SVGAGI. The junction had 1 base not matched to a gene; V was cut back by 2 bases and J by 1 base. This CDR3 has 15 amino acids.